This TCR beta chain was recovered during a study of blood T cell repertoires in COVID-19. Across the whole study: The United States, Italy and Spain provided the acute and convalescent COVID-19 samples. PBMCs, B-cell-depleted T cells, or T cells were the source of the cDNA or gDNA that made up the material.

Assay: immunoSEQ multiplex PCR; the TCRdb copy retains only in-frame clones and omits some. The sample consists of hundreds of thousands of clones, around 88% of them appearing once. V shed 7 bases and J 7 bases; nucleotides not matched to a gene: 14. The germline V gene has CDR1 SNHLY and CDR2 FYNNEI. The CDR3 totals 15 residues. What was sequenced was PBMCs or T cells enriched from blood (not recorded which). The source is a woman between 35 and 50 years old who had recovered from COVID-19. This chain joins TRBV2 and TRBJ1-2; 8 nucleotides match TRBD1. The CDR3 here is CASIPDPGGFSGYTF. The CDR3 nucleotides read TGTGCCAGCATTCCCGACCCAGGGGGCTTTAGTGGCTACACCTTC.